A selection of T cell receptor beta chains follows, all from one sample in a study of regulatory T cells in long-lasting Graves disease. Each CDR3 protein gets one entry after TCRdb re-called the multiplex PCR reads with MiXCR. The repertoire includes a few hundred thousand distinct CDR3 sequences, approximately 12% of them detected once, and under 20% sits in the top ten. The sample was also linked to a second study, of T cells in Graves' hyperthyroidism and ophthalmopathy.

This specimen was peripheral blood mononuclear cells (PBMCs), taken at new diagnosis, from a patient treated with antithyroid drugs. These TCRs come from a woman aged 18 to 35 with Graves disease. Both conserved end residues are part of each CDR3. Fields, in order: V gene, clone size, CDR3 protein. Only some rows state a clone size, as once, few, many or a class for expanded clones.

v_call: TRBV18; clone_size: many; cdr3_aa: CASSRRGQGAALMNTEAFF
v_call: TRBV13; clone_size: many; cdr3_aa: CASSLLPGGDSPLHF
v_call: TRBV12-3/TRBV12-4; clone_size: .; cdr3_aa: CASRKGTSTDTQYF
v_call: TRBV4-1; clone_size: .; cdr3_aa: CASSQDRDYPFSEQFF
v_call: TRBV4-3; clone_size: many; cdr3_aa: CASSRTSGIQETQYF
v_call: TRBV12-3/TRBV12-4; clone_size: many; cdr3_aa: CASSSLYGYTF
v_call: TRBV28; clone_size: many; cdr3_aa: CASSLTPQGPHYGYTF
v_call: TRBV12-3/TRBV12-4; clone_size: many; cdr3_aa: CASSTVGFDEQFF
v_call: TRBV20-1; clone_size: .; cdr3_aa: CSAREFFSRAEQFF
v_call: TRBV6-1; clone_size: many; cdr3_aa: CASSRDREGNNEQFF
v_call: TRBV7-9; clone_size: few; cdr3_aa: CASSLPLFPGTNTEAFF
v_call: TRBV5-1; clone_size: few; cdr3_aa: CASSGGQSSLGSYNEQFF
v_call: TRBV4-3; clone_size: few; cdr3_aa: CASSPRTGGETQYF
v_call: TRBV6-1; clone_size: many; cdr3_aa: CASSRAGGLTLSTDTQYF
v_call: TRBV11-2; clone_size: many; cdr3_aa: CASSFLVAYLDEQFF
v_call: TRBV28; clone_size: .; cdr3_aa: CASSLFVGDTFNPGNTIYF
v_call: TRBV7-2; clone_size: .; cdr3_aa: CASTQKANTGELFF
v_call: TRBV14; clone_size: .; cdr3_aa: CASSGPLDYGYTF
v_call: TRBV12-3/TRBV12-4; clone_size: many; cdr3_aa: CASSLRVNYGYTF
v_call: TRBV28; clone_size: many; cdr3_aa: CASSFISDEQFF
v_call: TRBV7-2; clone_size: few; cdr3_aa: CASSLVAPNYEQYF
v_call: TRBV12-3/TRBV12-4; clone_size: many; cdr3_aa: CASLLGGQGELFF
v_call: TRBV20-1; clone_size: .; cdr3_aa: CSAPRTGGPFFTDTQYF
v_call: TRBV12-3/TRBV12-4; clone_size: many; cdr3_aa: CASSFGQSSGNTIYF
v_call: TRBV4-3; clone_size: many; cdr3_aa: CASSQDLSADGYTF
v_call: TRBV5-1; clone_size: many; cdr3_aa: CASSKQQGARGYTF
v_call: TRBV7-6; clone_size: few; cdr3_aa: CASSLDRGYNSPLHF
v_call: TRBV9; clone_size: .; cdr3_aa: CASSVRGGAGGELFF
v_call: TRBV6-1; clone_size: .; cdr3_aa: CASSKTGNEQLF
v_call: TRBV7-8; clone_size: many; cdr3_aa: CASSPARWGGLAGELFF
v_call: TRBV7-9; clone_size: .; cdr3_aa: CASSLSSRSNEQFF
v_call: TRBV11-2; clone_size: many; cdr3_aa: CASSSLTSGSYEQYF
v_call: TRBV24-1; clone_size: .; cdr3_aa: CATSEGDREFYGYTF
v_call: TRBV9; clone_size: many; cdr3_aa: CASSGAARDTQYF
v_call: TRBV2; clone_size: many; cdr3_aa: CANQGRQPEAFF
v_call: TRBV10-1; clone_size: few; cdr3_aa: CASSEWDRFGVRQFF
v_call: TRBV12-3/TRBV12-4; clone_size: many; cdr3_aa: CASSFSGREDQPQHF
v_call: TRBV6-5; clone_size: many; cdr3_aa: CASSYRERETQYF
v_call: TRBV9; clone_size: many; cdr3_aa: CASSLPDRAIGELFF